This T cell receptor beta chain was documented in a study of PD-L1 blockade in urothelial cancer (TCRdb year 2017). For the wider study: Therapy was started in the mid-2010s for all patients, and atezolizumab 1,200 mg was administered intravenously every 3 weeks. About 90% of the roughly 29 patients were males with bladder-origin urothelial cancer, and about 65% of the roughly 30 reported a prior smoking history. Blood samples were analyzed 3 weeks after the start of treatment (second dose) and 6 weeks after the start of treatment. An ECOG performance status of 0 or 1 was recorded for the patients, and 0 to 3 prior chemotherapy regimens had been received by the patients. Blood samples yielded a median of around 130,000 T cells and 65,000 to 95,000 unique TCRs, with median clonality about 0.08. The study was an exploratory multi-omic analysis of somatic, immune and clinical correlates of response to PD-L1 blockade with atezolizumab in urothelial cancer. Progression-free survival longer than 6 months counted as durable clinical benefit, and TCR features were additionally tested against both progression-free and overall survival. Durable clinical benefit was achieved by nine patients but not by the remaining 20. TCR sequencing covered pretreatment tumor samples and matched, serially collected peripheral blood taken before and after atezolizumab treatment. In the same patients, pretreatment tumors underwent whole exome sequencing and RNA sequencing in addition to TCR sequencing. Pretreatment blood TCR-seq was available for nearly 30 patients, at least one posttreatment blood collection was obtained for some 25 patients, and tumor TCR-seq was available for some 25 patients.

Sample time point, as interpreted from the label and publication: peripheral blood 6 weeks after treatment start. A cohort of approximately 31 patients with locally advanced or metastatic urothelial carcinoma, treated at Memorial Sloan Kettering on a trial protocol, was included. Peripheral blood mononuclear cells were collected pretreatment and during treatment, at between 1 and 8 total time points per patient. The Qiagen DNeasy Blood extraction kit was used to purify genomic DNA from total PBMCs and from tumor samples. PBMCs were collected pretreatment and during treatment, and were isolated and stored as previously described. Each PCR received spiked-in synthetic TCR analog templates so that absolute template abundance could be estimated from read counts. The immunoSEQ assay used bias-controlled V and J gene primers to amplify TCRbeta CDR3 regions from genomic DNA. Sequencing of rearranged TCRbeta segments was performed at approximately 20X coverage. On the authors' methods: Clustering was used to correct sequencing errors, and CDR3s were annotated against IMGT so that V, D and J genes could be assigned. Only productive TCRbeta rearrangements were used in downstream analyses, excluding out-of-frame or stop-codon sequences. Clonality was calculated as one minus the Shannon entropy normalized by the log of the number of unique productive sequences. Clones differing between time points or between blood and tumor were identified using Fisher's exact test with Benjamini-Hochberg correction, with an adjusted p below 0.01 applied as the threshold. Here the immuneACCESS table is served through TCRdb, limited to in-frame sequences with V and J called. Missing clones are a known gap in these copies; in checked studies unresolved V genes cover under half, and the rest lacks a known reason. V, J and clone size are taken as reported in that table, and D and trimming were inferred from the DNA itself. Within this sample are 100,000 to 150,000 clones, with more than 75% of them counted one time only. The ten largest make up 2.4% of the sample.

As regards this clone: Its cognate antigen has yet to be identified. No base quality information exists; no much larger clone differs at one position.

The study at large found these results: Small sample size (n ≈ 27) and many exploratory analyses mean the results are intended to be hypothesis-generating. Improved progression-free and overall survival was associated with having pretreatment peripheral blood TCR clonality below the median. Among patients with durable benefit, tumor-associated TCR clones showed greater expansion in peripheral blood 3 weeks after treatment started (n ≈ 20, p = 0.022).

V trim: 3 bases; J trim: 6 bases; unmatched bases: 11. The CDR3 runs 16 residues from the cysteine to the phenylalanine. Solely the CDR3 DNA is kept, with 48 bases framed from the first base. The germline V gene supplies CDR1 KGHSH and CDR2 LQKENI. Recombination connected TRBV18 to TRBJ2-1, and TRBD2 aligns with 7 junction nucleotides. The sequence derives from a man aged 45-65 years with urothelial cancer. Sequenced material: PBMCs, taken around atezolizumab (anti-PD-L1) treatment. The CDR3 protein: CASSPALAGVGNEQFF. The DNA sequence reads TGTGCCAGCTCACCCGCTCTCGCGGGAGTCGGCAATGAGCAGTTCTTC.